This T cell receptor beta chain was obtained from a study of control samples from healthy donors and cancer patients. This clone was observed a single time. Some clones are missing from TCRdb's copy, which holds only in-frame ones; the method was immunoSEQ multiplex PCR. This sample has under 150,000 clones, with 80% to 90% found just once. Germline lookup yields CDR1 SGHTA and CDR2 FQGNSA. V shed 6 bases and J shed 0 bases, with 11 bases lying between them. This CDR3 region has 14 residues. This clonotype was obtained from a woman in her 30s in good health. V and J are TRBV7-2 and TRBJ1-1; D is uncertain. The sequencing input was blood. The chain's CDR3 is CASRKTSMNTEAFF. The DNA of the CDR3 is TGTGCCAGCAGAAAGACAAGCATGAACACTGAAGCTTTCTTT.